A selection of T cell receptor beta chains follows, all from one sample in a study of T cell clones after liver transplantation. Profiled with immunoSEQ multiplex PCR; TCRdb holds only in-frame clones, not every one. Seen here are 80,000 or so clones, roughly 80% observed once, and the top ten hold approximately 0.45%. Sequences were derived from CD4+ T cells from blood, sampled 45 to 46 months after liver transplant. The receptor source for this set is a human patient who received a liver transplant. A subset of T cells may come from the graft donor. CDR3s include the opening cysteine and the closing phenylalanine or tryptophan. Fields, in order: J gene, D gene, V gene, CDR3 protein. D genes are given only for firm matches.

J: TRBJ2-7
D: -
V: TRBV5-1
CDR3: CASSPGHLYEQYF

J: TRBJ2-7
D: -
V: TRBV5-6
CDR3: CASSSFGGHYEQYF

J: TRBJ2-7
D: TRBD1
V: TRBV9
CDR3: CASSVTGTGHEQYF

J: TRBJ2-5
D: -
V: TRBV5-1
CDR3: CASSLIRQETQYF

J: TRBJ2-5
D: -
V: TRBV5-1
CDR3: CASSLEDAGETQYF

J: TRBJ2-5
D: -
V: TRBV20-1
CDR3: CSASSKETQYF

J: TRBJ1-2
D: -
V: TRBV6-1
CDR3: CASSADSMGGVYGYTF

J: TRBJ2-1
D: -
V: TRBV2
CDR3: CASREAVDSYNEQFF

J: TRBJ2-5
D: TRBD1
V: TRBV19
CDR3: CASSIRTGQVMETQYF

J: TRBJ1-1
D: -
V: TRBV6-1
CDR3: CASSELSIRTEAFF

J: TRBJ2-7
D: TRBD2
V: TRBV7-2
CDR3: CASSSQLGGTYEQYF

J: TRBJ1-2
D: -
V: TRBV14
CDR3: CASSSRGGYYGYTF

J: TRBJ2-3
D: -
V: TRBV19
CDR3: CASSLRVGGTDTQYF

J: TRBJ1-2
D: -
V: TRBV11-2
CDR3: CASSSPSSLDYGYTF

J: TRBJ2-4
D: -
V: TRBV28
CDR3: CASSLRYGNIQYF

J: TRBJ2-1
D: TRBD2
V: TRBV5-4
CDR3: CASSLGGLAGGNEQFF

J: TRBJ1-1
D: -
V: TRBV18
CDR3: CASSRLEATKNTEAFF

J: TRBJ1-1
D: -
V: TRBV4-3
CDR3: CASSQDLRPGYTEAFF

J: TRBJ2-1
D: TRBD2
V: TRBV14
CDR3: CASSHRSGIAGVSEQFF

J: TRBJ2-3
D: -
V: TRBV28
CDR3: CASSLAGPRDTQYF

J: TRBJ2-1
D: TRBD2
V: TRBV19
CDR3: CASSIGLAGGGYEQFF

J: TRBJ2-7
D: TRBD2
V: TRBV29-1
CDR3: CSVEDGRLSSYEQYF

J: TRBJ2-1
D: TRBD2
V: TRBV18
CDR3: CASSPLAGASYNEQFF

J: TRBJ1-1
D: -
V: TRBV28
CDR3: CASSLTGLNTEAFF

J: TRBJ1-5
D: TRBD1
V: TRBV6-6
CDR3: CASSPGTGKQPQHF

J: TRBJ2-1
D: -
V: TRBV4-1
CDR3: CASSQGSQSSYNEQFF

J: TRBJ2-5
D: TRBD1
V: TRBV5-1
CDR3: CASSLGQGSRETQYF

J: TRBJ2-5
D: -
V: TRBV7-7
CDR3: CASSFSGSQETQYF

J: TRBJ2-1
D: -
V: TRBV7-3
CDR3: CASKAYPSGGEQFF

J: TRBJ1-1
D: -
V: TRBV27
CDR3: CASSPPFNTEAFF

J: TRBJ1-4
D: TRBD1
V: TRBV5-1
CDR3: CASSGGTGMSEKLFF

J: TRBJ2-3
D: TRBD1
V: TRBV14
CDR3: CASSQVGPGQGPDTQYF

J: TRBJ2-5
D: -
V: TRBV6-1
CDR3: CASSLHGYQETQYF

J: TRBJ2-2
D: TRBD1
V: TRBV9
CDR3: CASSVGQGDTGELFF

J: TRBJ1-2
D: -
V: TRBV28
CDR3: CASYFNYGYTF

J: TRBJ1-5
D: -
V: TRBV19
CDR3: CASSSLGGNQPQHF

J: TRBJ2-1
D: -
V: TRBV2
CDR3: CASSEGTSYNEQFF

J: TRBJ2-7
D: -
V: TRBV10-3
CDR3: CAISESGPGYEQYF

J: TRBJ2-3
D: -
V: TRBV11-1
CDR3: CASSLRGRPHTDTQYF

J: TRBJ2-7
D: TRBD1
V: TRBV28
CDR3: CASSPLGQGTYEQYF

J: TRBJ1-3
D: -
V: TRBV9
CDR3: CASSAGGIPGNTIYF

J: TRBJ2-5
D: -
V: TRBV7-9
CDR3: CASSSSRWGVGETQYF

J: TRBJ1-2
D: -
V: TRBV5-1
CDR3: CASSFGSGNSNGYTF

J: TRBJ1-4
D: -
V: TRBV5-4
CDR3: CASSLARGGRRDEKLFF

J: TRBJ2-1
D: -
V: TRBV28
CDR3: CASSWNYRSLMANEQFF

J: TRBJ1-2
D: -
V: TRBV11-2
CDR3: CASSLLGEVYGYTF

J: TRBJ2-3
D: TRBD2
V: TRBV29-1
CDR3: CSVGRTTGGSDTQYF

J: TRBJ1-2
D: -
V: TRBV9
CDR3: CASSLANYGYTF

J: TRBJ2-5
D: TRBD2
V: TRBV10-1
CDR3: CASSGGLAGRETQYF

J: TRBJ2-1
D: -
V: TRBV19
CDR3: CASSSGTLPYNEQFF

J: TRBJ2-1
D: TRBD2
V: TRBV9
CDR3: CASSAPPWTSGDNEQFF

J: TRBJ2-2
D: TRBD2
V: TRBV11-2
CDR3: CASSLSGGRAFNGELFF

J: TRBJ2-7
D: -
V: TRBV5-1
CDR3: CASSLGWTSEYEQYF

J: TRBJ2-2
D: -
V: TRBV15
CDR3: CATSILGPGELFF

J: TRBJ2-1
D: -
V: TRBV5-6
CDR3: CASSLAGLLGYNEQFF

J: TRBJ1-4
D: -
V: TRBV7-2
CDR3: CASSLEWGRVRGEKLFF

J: TRBJ2-4
D: -
V: TRBV5-6
CDR3: CASSLRQAKNIQYF

J: TRBJ2-2
D: -
V: TRBV30
CDR3: CAWSRTPPNTGELFF

J: TRBJ2-3
D: TRBD1
V: TRBV30
CDR3: CAWSVGQGALDTQYF

J: TRBJ1-5
D: -
V: TRBV19
CDR3: CASTHALFQRAYSNQPQHF